This TCR beta chain was retrieved from a study of blood T cell repertoires in COVID-19. Trimming stripped 9 bases from V and 6 bases from J, with 12 bases between. The CDR3 runs 11 residues. Germline CDR1 reads MNHEY; CDR2 reads SVGAGI. Sequenced by immunoSEQ multiplex PCR; TCRdb stores in-frame clones only, minus some. The repertoire has about 50,000 clones, more than 85% of them found once; the top ten carry about 8.9%. The sample consisted of peripheral blood. The TCR originated in a woman aged 80 or over with acute or convalescent COVID-19. The genes are TRBV6-5 and TRBJ2-7; weak D call: TRBD2 (6 bases). CDR3 bases: TGTGCCAGTCAACGGGGGATCGAGCAGTACTTC. It yields the protein CASQRGIEQYF.